This T cell receptor (beta chain) was recovered during a study of OX40 agonist ivuxolimab in advanced cancers. The wider study: Cohort: approximately 83% men, mean age about 60, aged roughly 23 to 79.

Some clones are missing from TCRdb's copy, which holds only in-frame ones; the method was immunoSEQ multiplex PCR. The sample records tens of thousands of clones, roughly 85% being singletons. The CDR3 runs 13 residues. Germline V gene lookup returns CDR1 MNHNY and CDR2 SVGAGI (reference sequence). V lost 5 bases, J lost 4 bases, and 4 bases stayed unmatched. The source of this sequence is an adult with an advanced solid tumor such as melanoma, head and neck, liver or kidney cancer. The sample here was CD4+ or CD8+ T cells sorted from blood, taken in a trial of the OX40 agonist ivuxolimab. The chain joins TRBV6-6 to TRBJ1-2; TRBD1 matches at 7 bases. CDR3 region: CASSQGQIYGYTF. The CDR3 coding sequence is TGTGCCAGCAGTCAGGGACAGATCTATGGCTACACCTTC.